This T cell receptor (beta chain) was recovered during a study of T cells in Graves' hyperthyroidism and ophthalmopathy. As for the study in general: The blood sample was taken at first diagnosis, before treatment began.

TCR beta CDR3 region amplification was performed from RNA transcripts. During a first-round RT-PCR of the TCR CDR3, the HTBI primer set was used. Each CDR3 protein gets one entry after TCRdb re-called the multiplex PCR reads with MiXCR. The sample lists around 600,000 distinct CDR3 sequences, about a sixth occurring once. Looked up from germline, CDR1 is DFQATT and CDR2 is SNEGSKA (reference sequence). The CDR3 totals 13 residues. After removal of 5 bases from V and 4 bases from J, the junction contained 5 bases not matched to a gene. This clonotype was seen repeatedly, ten times or more. This receptor was obtained from a woman between 25 and 40 years old with Graves' hyperthyroidism. The sequenced sample consisted of blood. The chain couples TRBV20-1 to TRBJ2-1, with TRBD2 matching 7 bases. CDR3 protein: CSALTSRYNEQFF. In DNA, the CDR3 is TGCAGTGCTCTGACTAGCAGATACAATGAGCAGTTCTTC.